This T cell receptor (beta chain) was captured in a study of Graves' ophthalmopathy and Graves' hyperthyroidism. Overall study findings and caveats: Among expanded thyroid clonotypes above 0.001 frequency, most also occurred in blood. Progression of ophthalmopathy was predicted by the model with around 70% sensitivity and about 72% specificity.

The CDR3 is 16 residues long. Looked up from germline, CDR1 is SNHLY and CDR2 is FYNNEI. V lost 7 bases to trimming and J lost 5 bases; unmatched junction nucleotides: 15. CDR3 regions of TCR beta were amplified from RNA transcripts. Second-round multiplex PCR came after a first-round RT-PCR that employed HTBI primers. TCRdb called the multiplex PCR reads again in MiXCR, with one record for every CDR3 protein. The table lists 150,000 or so distinct CDR3 sequences, over 35% of them singletons, with 4.5% to 6% in the top ten. With respect to this clonotype: Its antigen remains unidentified.

Each donor who had ophthalmopathy showed moderate-to-severe activity, a CAS of ≥3, a NOSPECS of ≥4, and a duration under 3 months. What supplied the PBMCs was roughly 10 ml of fresh peripheral blood. Sequenced input: peripheral blood. This TCR was sampled from a woman aged 35 to 49 with Graves' ophthalmopathy. The genes are TRBV2 and TRBJ2-5; 8 bases match TRBD1. CDR3 region: CASTFPDRVFDETQYF. The CDR3, as DNA: TGTGCCAGCACCTTCCCGGACAGGGTGTTTGACGAGACCCAGTACTTC.